A selection of T cell receptor beta chains follows, all from one sample in a study of coeliac disease. Sequencing used immunoSEQ multiplex PCR; TCRdb keeps in-frame clones, though not all of them. The sample records about 9,400 clones, over 60% being singletons. The specimen sequenced was lamina propria lymphocytes from the gut. The source of these receptors is an older woman with celiac disease. Each CDR3 is given with its conserved first and last residue. D genes are given only for firm matches. Clone size is given for some rows only: seen once, a few or many times, or a class if the clone is expanded.

j_call	v_call	clone_size	d_call	cdr3_aa	cdr3_nt
TRBJ2-3	TRBV10-2	NA	TRBD2	CAGAGGSPDTQYF	TGCGCCGGCGCGGGGGGATCCCCAGATACGCAGTATTTT
TRBJ2-1	TRBV6-5	NA	NA	CASSYRKIQGSSGQFF	TGTGCCAGCAGTTATAGAAAGATCCAGGGGTCCAGTGGGCAGTTCTTC
TRBJ2-7	TRBV11-2	NA	TRBD1	CASSLGGQPYEQYF	TGTGCCAGCAGCTTAGGGGGACAGCCCTACGAGCAGTACTTC
TRBJ2-7	TRBV5-1	NA	NA	CASSLLPSETYEQYF	TGCGCCAGCAGCTTGTTGCCTAGCGAGACCTACGAGCAGTACTTC
TRBJ2-1	TRBV7-3	NA	TRBD1	CASSLTGGTGGINEQFF	TGTGCCAGCAGCTTAACGGGGGGGACAGGGGGGATTAATGAGCAGTTCTTC
TRBJ1-4	TRBV18	NA	TRBD1	CASSPSTGWDEKLFF	TGTGCCAGCTCACCATCGACAGGGTGGGATGAAAAACTGTTTTTT
TRBJ2-1	TRBV9	NA	TRBD2	CASSENLAGVSSYNEQFF	TGTGCCAGCAGCGAAAACCTAGCGGGGGTCAGCTCCTACAATGAGCAGTTCTTC
TRBJ2-7	TRBV7-2	NA	TRBD1	CASSPTGAATYEQYF	TGTGCCAGCAGCCCAACAGGGGCCGCGACCTACGAGCAGTACTTC
TRBJ2-7	TRBV30	NA	NA	CAWNRGLDPYEQYF	TGTGCCTGGAATAGGGGCCTGGACCCCTACGAGCAGTACTTC
TRBJ2-1	TRBV28	NA	TRBD2	CASSLTAGAYNEQFF	TGTGCCAGCAGTTTAACGGCGGGGGCCTACAATGAGCAGTTCTTC
TRBJ1-5	TRBV19	NA	NA	CAGGGGGYQPQHF	TGTGCCGGGGGCGGGGGAGGTTACCAGCCCCAGCATTTT
TRBJ1-6	TRBV18	NA	TRBD1	CASSPFLDRANSPLHF	TGTGCCAGCTCACCCTTCCTGGACAGGGCTAATTCACCCCTCCACTTT
TRBJ1-4	TRBV29-1	few	TRBD1	CSVEPLTGANEKLFF	TGCAGCGTTGAACCACTGACAGGGGCTAATGAAAAACTGTTTTTT
TRBJ2-4	TRBV6-1	NA	NA	CASSEGAAKNIQYF	TGTGCCAGCAGTGAAGGGGCAGCCAAAAACATTCAGTACTTC
TRBJ1-1	TRBV27	NA	NA	CASSSQGGIVRNTEAFF	TGTGCCAGCAGTTCACAGGGAGGGATAGTAAGGAACACTGAAGCTTTCTTT
TRBJ2-4	TRBV10-3	NA	NA	CAISDPGIAKNIQYF	TGTGCCATCAGTGATCCGGGGATAGCCAAAAACATTCAGTACTTC
TRBJ2-1	TRBV19	NA	NA	CASSGGPSTVREQFF	TGTGCCAGTAGCGGGGGGCCCTCTACGGTAAGGGAGCAGTTCTTC